A selection of T cell receptor beta chains follows, all from one sample in a study of T cell responses to AZD1222 COVID-19 vaccine. Clones were sequenced by immunoSEQ multiplex PCR, and TCRdb holds only the in-frame ones, with some missing. The data contain around 76,000 clones, roughly 84% of them singletons. The starting material was peripheral blood, obtained on day 0 of AZD1222 vaccination. The receptors were sampled from an adult in good health. Both conserved end residues are part of each CDR3. Each record gives: D gene, clone size, V gene, J gene, CDR3 protein, CDR3 DNA. D genes are given only for firm matches. Rows may omit the clone size; those that give it use once, few, many or a size class.

>-|-|TRBV18|TRBJ1-3
CASSPTETGNTIYF
TGTGCCAGCTCACCGACAGAGACTGGAAACACCATATATTTT
>-|-|TRBV7-3|TRBJ1-1
CASSSTLNTEAFF
TGTGCCAGCAGCTCGACGCTGAACACTGAAGCTTTCTTT
>-|-|TRBV5-1|TRBJ2-5
CASTEASAAGTQYF
TGCGCCAGCACCGAGGCGAGCGCCGCCGGGACCCAGTACTTC
>TRBD2|-|TRBV25-1|TRBJ2-5
CASSDPTLAGVETQYF
TGTGCCAGCAGTGACCCCACCCTAGCGGGGGTGGAGACCCAGTACTTC
>-|-|TRBV2|TRBJ1-6
CASSAGDSPLHF
TGTGCCAGCAGCGCCGGCGATTCACCCCTCCACTTT
>TRBD1|-|TRBV10-3|TRBJ2-3
CAAQGGSDTQYF
TGTGCCGCGCAAGGGGGCTCTGATACGCAGTATTTT
>-|-|TRBV14|TRBJ2-6
CASSQDGGLPGANVLTF
TGTGCCAGCAGCCAAGATGGAGGTTTACCTGGGGCCAACGTCCTGACTTTC
>-|-|TRBV4-1|TRBJ1-6
CASSQDGSGPRGSPLHF
TGCGCCAGCAGCCAAGATGGATCGGGCCCAAGAGGCTCACCCCTCCACTTT
>-|-|TRBV7-9|TRBJ1-2
CASSARGLNYGYTF
TGTGCCAGCAGCGCCCGGGGACTAAACTATGGCTACACCTTC
>-|few|TRBV28|TRBJ1-1
CASSFWGAGNTEAFF
TGTGCCAGCAGTTTCTGGGGGGCGGGGAACACTGAAGCTTTCTTT
>-|-|TRBV2|TRBJ1-4
CASSEVNGRNEKLFF
TGTGCCAGCAGTGAAGTGAACGGACGGAATGAAAAACTGTTTTTT
>TRBD1|-|TRBV4-1|TRBJ1-2
CASSQGTGDGYTF
TGCGCCAGCAGCCAGGGGACAGGGGATGGCTACACCTTC
>TRBD1|-|TRBV23-1|TRBJ1-4
CASRTGGEKLFF
TGCGCCAGCAGAACAGGGGGCGAAAAACTGTTTTTT
>-|-|TRBV7-2|TRBJ1-1
CASSSSLGNTEAFF
TGTGCCAGCAGCTCATCCCTCGGGAACACTGAAGCTTTCTTT
>-|-|TRBV3-1/TRBV3-2|TRBJ1-1
CASSQDRFPNTEAFF
TGTGCCAGCAGCCAAGATCGGTTCCCGAACACTGAAGCTTTCTTT
>TRBD1|-|TRBV3-1/TRBV3-2|TRBJ2-2
CASSLNPGTGCPGELFF
TGTGCCAGCAGCCTTAACCCCGGGACAGGGTGCCCCGGGGAGCTGTTTTTT
>-|-|TRBV2|TRBJ2-1
CASSEKHNLEQFF
TGTGCCAGCAGTGAAAAGCACAACTTAGAGCAGTTCTTC
>-|-|TRBV5-4|TRBJ2-7
CASSVGHYEEQYF
TGTGCCAGCAGCGTGGGACACTACGAAGAGCAGTACTTC
>TRBD1|-|TRBV7-8|TRBJ1-6
CASSTWTGGNSPLHF
TGTGCCAGCAGCACCTGGACAGGGGGTAATTCACCCCTCCACTTT
>-|-|TRBV9|TRBJ1-2
CASSVGNSEGIGGYTF
TGTGCCAGCAGCGTAGGGAACTCGGAGGGGATAGGTGGCTACACCTTC
>-|-|TRBV11-3|TRBJ1-1
CASSGPQNTEAFF
TGTGCCAGCAGCGGACCCCAGAACACTGAAGCTTTCTTT
>TRBD1|-|TRBV23-1|TRBJ2-5
CASSQLRVPGTGELQETQYF
TGCGCCAGCAGTCAATTGAGAGTTCCGGGGACAGGGGAATTACAAGAGACCCAGTACTTC
>TRBD1|-|TRBV5-1|TRBJ2-5
CASSIGQATQETQYF
TGCGCCAGCAGCATCGGACAGGCCACGCAAGAGACCCAGTACTTC
>TRBD1|-|TRBV6-5|TRBJ1-2
CASSFKGASNYGYTF
TGTGCCAGCAGTTTTAAGGGGGCGTCTAACTATGGCTACACCTTC
>-|-|TRBV3-1/TRBV3-2|TRBJ2-2
CASSHRTVNTGELFF
TGTGCCAGCAGCCACCGGACTGTGAACACCGGGGAGCTGTTTTTT
>-|-|TRBV7-2|TRBJ1-1
CASSLGIADEAFF
TGTGCCAGCAGCTTAGGGATCGCGGATGAAGCTTTCTTT
>TRBD1|-|TRBV18|TRBJ2-7
CASSLLETGGEQYF
TGTGCCAGCTCACTTTTAGAGACAGGGGGGGAGCAGTACTTC
>-|-|TRBV6-6|TRBJ1-4
CATIASAPTNEKLFF
TGTGCCACCATAGCGTCGGCCCCAACTAATGAAAAACTGTTTTTT
>TRBD1|-|TRBV5-1|TRBJ2-5
CASSSGQVETQYF
TGCGCCAGCAGCTCGGGACAGGTGGAGACCCAGTACTTC
>TRBD1|-|TRBV2|TRBJ2-6
CASSRTGYSGANVLTF
TGTGCCAGCAGCCGGACAGGGTACTCTGGGGCCAACGTCCTGACTTTC
>TRBD2|few|TRBV27|TRBJ2-1
CASSLAGAAYNEQFF
TGTGCCAGCAGCCTAGCGGGGGCCGCCTACAATGAGCAGTTCTTC
>-|few|TRBV6-5|TRBJ1-5
CASSYSGRLNQPQHF
TGTGCCAGCAGTTACTCAGGGCGCCTCAATCAGCCCCAGCATTTT
>TRBD1|-|TRBV7-2|TRBJ1-1
CASSSRDRTDTEAFF
TGTGCCAGCAGCTCACGGGACAGGACTGACACTGAAGCTTTCTTT
>-|-|TRBV12-3/TRBV12-4|TRBJ2-7
CASSLGYEQYF
TGTGCCAGCAGCCTTGGGTACGAGCAGTACTTC
>-|-|TRBV11-3|TRBJ2-2
CASSPGLGHTNTGELFF
TGTGCCAGCAGCCCAGGGTTGGGACACACGAACACCGGGGAGCTGTTTTTT
>-|-|TRBV5-1|TRBJ1-2
CASSSGDIKAYGYTF
TGCGCCAGCAGCTCCGGGGACATTAAGGCCTATGGCTACACCTTC
>-|-|TRBV6-5|TRBJ2-1
CASSYWTGGRNEQFF
TGTGCCAGCAGTTATTGGACGGGGGGCCGTAATGAGCAGTTCTTC
>-|-|TRBV19|TRBJ1-4
CASSIPTFNATNEKLFF
TGTGCCAGTAGTATCCCGACATTTAATGCAACTAATGAAAAACTGTTTTTT
>-|-|TRBV19|TRBJ1-1
CASSTYSLMNTEAFF
TGTGCCAGTAGTACATACAGCCTCATGAACACTGAAGCTTTCTTT
>TRBD1|-|TRBV19|TRBJ1-4
CASRPQGAGEKLFF
TGTGCCAGTAGGCCCCAGGGGGCTGGAGAAAAACTGTTTTTT